This T cell receptor beta chain was documented in a study of CD8 T cells in Susac syndrome (dated by TCRdb to about 2019). For the wider study: Among the Susac syndrome patients who were sequenced, clinically active disease was present in over 5 and clinical remission was observed in under ten. At blood withdrawal, Susac syndrome patients were either therapy-naive, taking corticosteroids (in some cases with IVIg as well), or taking IVIg alone. Whether CD8+ T cell activation and differentiation in Susac syndrome was antigen driven was tested using repertoire sequencing. General conclusions and limits of the study: The number of individuals in the TCR sequencing and HLA analysis was recognized as being relatively small. No clonal expansion was detected in the CD4+ T cell repertoire of Susac syndrome patients.

High-throughput TCR beta sequencing profiled peripheral blood CD8+ and CD4+ T cells from healthy donors, Susac syndrome patients and multiple sclerosis patients. Recently defined diagnostic criteria for definite or probable disease were met by the Susac syndrome patients. CD8+ TEMRA cells were enriched by FACS, while bulk CD8+ and CD4+ T cells were purified by magnetic negative isolation. Blood was collected in EDTA tubes and processed within 24 hours, with PBMCs isolated through density gradient centrifugation. PBMCs destined for TCR sequencing were cryopreserved in liquid nitrogen and later thawed in a 37 °C water bath. Purity of sorted or isolated CD4+, CD8+ and CD8+ TEMRA cells was at least 90%. Inclusive of the bounding cysteine and phenylalanine, the CDR3 is 15 residues long. Solely the CDR3 DNA is kept, with 45 bases framed from the first base. Trimming accounts for 4 bases at V and 3 bases at J, while the number of junction bases matched to no gene is 6.

To note about this clonotype: Its antigen is not yet known. No clone much larger than this one lies a single base away; base qualities are absent.

RNA was extracted using the RNeasy kit, and about 0.45 to 1 ug of the RNA was reverse transcribed with random hexamers. TCR beta CDR3 regions were amplified with the immunoSEQ multiplex PCR assay covering 54 Vbeta and 13 Jbeta segments. To correct PCR amplification bias, a synthetic template baseline was used for both primer optimization and computational correction. As for the authors' bioinformatics: Only productive sequences were kept, with reads annotated to V, D and J genes according to IMGT and analyzed in immunoSEQ Analyzer. To calculate clonality, Shannon entropy was normalized by log2 of the number of productive unique sequences and then subtracted from one. For each patient and control, public and private clones were evaluated within the 100 most prevalent clones. Clones were defined as Susac-specific when absent from the healthy and MS cohorts, from about 1,100 published viral clones and from other ImmuneACCESS disease sequences. Through fastp at Q25 and MiXCR, TCRdb rebuilt clones from the public reads, retaining in-frame beta chains. Entries are consolidated by CDR3 protein sequence, retaining the most common genes and DNA. TCRdb, rather than the study authors, made the V and J calls. Across this sample there are 170,000 or so distinct CDR3 sequences, with about 93% seen only once. The ten top clones hold more than 0.08% of the sample.

The chain joins TRBV12-3 or TRBV12-4 to TRBJ2-3, with TRBD2 identical over 8 junction bases. Source material: CD4+ T cells from PBMCs. This sequence was found in a human donor with Susac syndrome. The DNA is TGTGCCAGCAGTTCGGGGGGGGCGGGGACAGATACGCAGTATTTT. It is translated as CASSSGGAGTDTQYF.